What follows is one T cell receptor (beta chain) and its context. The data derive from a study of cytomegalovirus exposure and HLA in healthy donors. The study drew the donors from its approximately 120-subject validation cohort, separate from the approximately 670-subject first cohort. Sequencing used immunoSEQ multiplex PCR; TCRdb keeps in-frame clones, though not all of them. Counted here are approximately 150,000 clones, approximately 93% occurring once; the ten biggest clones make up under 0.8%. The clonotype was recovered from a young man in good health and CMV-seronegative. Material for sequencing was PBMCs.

In nucleotides, the CDR3 is TGTGCCAGCAGCGTAGGAGATGGTGAAAAACTGTTTTTT. Translating it yields CASSVGDGEKLFF. V gene TRBV9 combines with J gene TRBJ1-4; D not resolved. CDR3 length equals 13 residues. Germline CDR1 is SGDLS and CDR2 is YYNGEE. V dropped 0 bases and J dropped 7 bases, with 7 bases sitting between them.